Following are 10 T cell receptor beta chains from one sample sequenced in a study of blood T cells in healthy people across ages. Primers used in a second PCR of about 7 to 12 cycles were a sample-barcoded 5' primer and a J-beta primer mix. TCRdb fed the 5' RACE reads into MiXCR, producing one record per CDR3 protein. Among about 970,000 distinct CDR3 sequences listed, about 51% were seen once. The sequenced sample was blood. All receptors derive from a woman aged 55-75 years in good health.

This chain joins TRBV3-1 and TRBJ2-7; no firm D call. The CDR3 is 15 amino acids. Germline loops: CDR1 LGHDT, CDR2 YNNKEL (reference sequence). Trimming removed 1 base at V and 1 base at J, with 11 bases between. CDR3 region: CASSQGQPGSYEQYF. CDR3 DNA sequence: TGTGCCAGCAGCCAAGGCCAACCAGGATCCTACGAGCAGTACTTC.

This clonotype was seen a few times. The rearrangement joins TRBV5-5 to TRBJ1-4; no definite D call. The germline V gene has CDR1 SGHKS and CDR2 YYEKEE (reference sequence). Trimming stripped 4 bases from V and 13 bases from J, with 17 bases between. The CDR3 loop spans 13 amino acids. Here the CDR3 reads CASSQRVPEGLFF. DNA of the CDR3: TGTGCCAGCAGCCAACGGGTCCCCGAAGGACTGTTTTTT.

This chain joins TRBV6-5 and TRBJ2-5; 7 bases line up with TRBD1. J lost 7 bases, V lost 0 bases, and 8 bases had no gene match. Germline V gene data show CDR1 as MNHEY and CDR2 as SVGAGI. This CDR3 has 15 residues. The CDR3 region has the DNA TGTGCCAGCAGTTACTCGGCAGGGGGTCCGGGGACCCAGTACTTC. Its protein is CASSYSAGGPGTQYF.

Only a few counts were recorded for this clonotype. The rearrangement links TRBV10-3 to TRBJ2-1; the match to TRBD2 covers 8 bases. CDR3 length equals 13 residues. Trimming took 0 bases from V and 15 from J; bases not matched to a gene: 7. Germline assignment: CDR1 ENHRY and CDR2 SYGVKD. CDR3 coding DNA: TGTGCCATCAGTGAGTCCGAAGCGGGAGCATCGTTCTTC. Its translation: CAISESEAGASFF.

V is TRBV20-1 and J is TRBJ2-6; TRBD2 is a possible D gene (6 bases). Per germline, CDR1 DFQATT and CDR2 SNEGSKA (reference sequence). The length of the CDR3 is 17 residues. Trimming took off 3 bases at V and 0 bases at J, with 15 bases between the two ends. In nucleotides, the CDR3 is TGCAGTGCTAGTGGGGGGACGTTACGCTCTGGGGCCAACGTCCTGACTTTC. Translated: CSASGGTLRSGANVLTF.

The rearrangement links TRBV7-9 to TRBJ2-7, with D unresolved. CDR1 and CDR2 from the germline V gene are SEHNR and FQNEAQ (reference sequence). V was cut by 5 bases and J by 5 bases, with 10 bases left in between. The CDR3 has 12 residues. CDR3: CASSVHLDEQYF. CDR3 in DNA: TGTGCCAGCAGCGTACACTTGGACGAGCAGTACTTC. Combining the CDR3 with reference TRBV7-9 and TRBJ2-7 gives the whole variable domain DTGVSQNPRHKITKRGQNVTFRCDPISEHNRLYWYRQTLGQGPEFLTYFQNEAQLEKSRLLSDRFSAERPKGSFSTLEIQRTEQGDSAMYLCASSVHLDEQYFGPGTRLTVT.

The CDR3 nucleotides read TGTGCCAGCAGTTACGCGACAGGGGGGTACATTCAGTACTTC. This codes for CASSYATGGYIQYF. The V gene is TRBV6-6, the J gene TRBJ2-4; TRBD1 matches 9 bases. V shed 2 bases and J 8 bases; nucleotides not matched to a gene: 4. There are 14 residues in the CDR3. Germline lookup yields CDR1 MNHNY and CDR2 SVGAGI (reference sequence).

CDR3 in amino acids: CASSSGLLPAFF. In DNA, the CDR3 is TGTGCCAGCAGCTCGGGACTGCTTCCGGCTTTCTTT. The J gene is TRBJ1-1, the V gene TRBV5-5, with TRBD1 as a possible D gene (5 bases). The CDR3 has 12 residues. Germline CDR1 reads SGHKS; CDR2 reads YYEKEE (reference sequence). The germline V and J ends were trimmed by 3 bases and 11 bases, with 14 bases remaining between them. The whole variable domain, filled in from reference TRBV5-5 and TRBJ1-1, reads DAGVTQSPTHLIKTRGQQVTLRCSPISGHKSVSWYQQVLGQGPQFIFQYYEKEERGRGNFPDRFSARQFPNYSSELNVNALLLGDSALYLCASSSGLLPAFFGQGTRLTVV.

This chain uses TRBV28 with TRBJ2-5; possibly TRBD1 or TRBD2 for D (5 bases each). The DNA end lines up better with TRBJ2-7; the J call may be wrong. The germline V gene encodes CDR1 MDHEN and CDR2 SYDVKM. The CDR3 loop spans 15 amino acids. DNA of the CDR3: TGTGCCAGCAGTTATCGGGGCCAGGCCTCCTACGAGCAGTACTTC. It is translated as CASSYRGQASYEQYF.

The rearrangement joins TRBV27 to TRBJ2-1, with D perhaps matching TRBD2 (5 bases). The V gene lost 5 bases and the J gene lost 0 bases, with 11 bases spanning the gap. This CDR3 spans 15 amino acids. Germline V gene data show CDR1 as MNHEY and CDR2 as SMNVEV (reference sequence). The CDR3 reads CASSNSGSSYNEQFF. Written as DNA, the CDR3 is TGTGCCAGCAGTAACAGTGGGAGCTCCTACAATGAGCAGTTCTTC.